This T cell receptor beta chain derives from a study of blood T cells in healthy people across ages. Study-wide background: Using template switching, researchers captured about one barcoded beta molecule for each two T cells.

Collection of ten milliliters of peripheral blood was performed for each donor. Germline V gene data show CDR1 as SGHNT and CDR2 as YYREEE (reference sequence). With 4 bases removed from V and 6 bases from J, the gap between germline ends came to 16 bases. This CDR3 region has 14 residues. For this clonotype: Antigen: not known.

Whole-study findings and limits: A roughly linear fall in TCR beta diversity per million T cells was seen with increasing age. Relative to aged donors, long-lived donors carried more naive CD4+ cells and displayed higher diversity.

It was with a sample-barcoded 5' primer and a J-beta primer mix that a second PCR of roughly 7 to 12 cycles was run. Via MiXCR, TCRdb re-called the 5' RACE reads, giving one row per CDR3 protein. There are around 1,700,000 distinct CDR3 sequences in the sample; 28% occur only once, and about 7.7% lies in the top ten. Specimen: blood. This clonotype was sampled from a woman aged 25 to 39 in good health. The chain recombines TRBV5-4 with TRBJ1-2, with unresolved D. The CDR3 coding sequence is TGTGCCAGCAGCCGGACGGCCCTACTGGATGGCTACACCTTC. It yields the protein CASSRTALLDGYTF.